This TCR beta chain was observed in a study of cytomegalovirus exposure and HLA in healthy donors. Trimming stripped 1 base from V and 1 base from J, with 13 bases between. The CDR3 has 15 amino acids. Germline lookup yields CDR1 SQVTM and CDR2 ANQGSEA. The PCR had 60 Vbeta and 13 Jbeta primers. Method: immunoSEQ multiplex PCR; TCRdb's copy keeps in-frame clones and lacks some. The table shows 100,000 or so clones, with over 60% occurring only once. The receptor comes from a female donor in good health and CMV-seropositive. The chain has TRBV29-1 and TRBJ1-1; no reliable D call. Material for sequencing was PBMCs. CDR3 loop: CSVEGYRQANTEAFF. CDR3 DNA: TGCAGCGTTGAAGGGTATCGGCAGGCGAACACTGAAGCTTTCTTT.